This record concerns one TCR beta chain sequence. What it binds is not known. Trimming stripped 3 bases from V and 3 bases from J, with 16 bases between. The CDR3 sequence is 16 residues long. Germline-derived CDR1 and CDR2 are SGHRS and YFSETQ. The sample comes from a study of cytomegalovirus exposure and HLA in healthy donors. Study results and caveats: Judged likely to be a sequencing artifact was a cluster of highly shared sequence variants. Several top significant clusters appeared, in a later analysis, to be linked to common viral pathogens. The classifier reportedly diagnosed cytomegalovirus status with high sensitivity and specificity.

Amplification used 60 Vbeta primers and 13 Jbeta primers. Clones were sequenced by immunoSEQ multiplex PCR, and TCRdb holds only the in-frame ones, with some missing. The repertoire has 100,000 to 150,000 clones, around 80% of them found once; the top ten carry 8% to 9%. The chain couples TRBV5-1 to TRBJ2-1, with D perhaps matching TRBD2 (7 bases). This receptor was taken from a female donor in good health and CMV-seropositive. The sequenced sample was PBMCs. The CDR3 nucleotides read TGCGCCAGCAGCTCGGATGCGGGGGCTTTCTACAATGAGCAGTTCTTC. Encoded protein: CASSSDAGAFYNEQFF.